Presented here are 11 T cell receptor beta chains from one specimen sequenced in a study of blood T cell repertoires in COVID-19. Assay used: immunoSEQ multiplex PCR; TCRdb lists only in-frame clones, some missing. The data contain roughly 26,000 clones, roughly 85% of them singletons. Sequencing input: peripheral blood. The source of these receptors is a human donor in a cohort sampled during active COVID-19.

The J gene is TRBJ1-3, the V gene TRBV4-1, with 10 bases that match TRBD1. V was pared by 2 bases and J by 2 bases, with 6 bases of the junction left unmatched. This CDR3 is 17 amino acids long. Germline CDR1 and CDR2: MGHRA and YSYEKL. The DNA of the CDR3 is TGCGCCAGCAGCCAAAATTCCGGGACAGGGGCTGGAAACACCATATATTTT. Its translation is CASSQNSGTGAGNTIYF.

The chain is built from TRBV7-2 and TRBJ2-1; 10 bases map to TRBD2. Germline assignment: CDR1 SGHTA and CDR2 FQGNSA. V lost 1 base and J lost 7; bases outside the gene matches: 13. There are 18 residues in the CDR3. This CDR3 is CASSLVRGASGSWNEQFF. The CDR3 bases are TGTGCCAGCAGCTTAGTCAGGGGGGCTAGCGGGAGTTGGAATGAGCAGTTCTTC.

V gene TRBV28 combines with J gene TRBJ2-2, with 7 positions matching TRBD2. This CDR3 is built from 14 residues. Germline loops: CDR1 MDHEN, CDR2 SYDVKM. Trimming at V came to 9 bases and at J to 5 bases, leaving 9 bases not matched to a gene. The CDR3 here is CASRVGGPTGELFF. The CDR3, as DNA: TGTGCCAGTCGTGTGGGAGGGCCGACCGGGGAGCTGTTTTTT.

The table lists this clone with a few counts. The chain couples TRBV7-9 to TRBJ1-1; D is undetermined. This CDR3 region has 13 residues. V was cut by 2 bases and J by 7 bases, with 11 bases left in between. Germline values: CDR1 SEHNR, CDR2 FQNEAQ (reference sequence). CDR3 in amino acids: CASSLSGLFEAFF. CDR3 in DNA: TGTGCCAGCAGCTTAAGTGGTCTATTTGAAGCTTTCTTT. The full variable domain, with the rest looked up from reference TRBV7-9 and TRBJ1-1, is DTGVSQNPRHKITKRGQNVTFRCDPISEHNRLYWYRQTLGQGPEFLTYFQNEAQLEKSRLLSDRFSAERPKGSFSTLEIQRTEQGDSAMYLCASSLSGLFEAFFGQGTRLTVV.

The chain couples TRBV7-3 to TRBJ1-6; TRBD1 is a possible D gene (6 bases). Germline assignment: CDR1 SGHTA and CDR2 FQGTGA. The CDR3 consists of 16 residues. Trimming shortened V by 5 bases and J by 5 bases, and 16 bases separated the two germline ends. The CDR3 nucleotides are TGTGCCAGCAGCATTCGGGGGGCCCTTCATAATTCACCCCTCCACTTT. Translating gives CASSIRGALHNSPLHF.

This sequence joins TRBV7-2 and TRBJ2-7; 15 bases are shared with TRBD2. V trimming: 5 bases; J trimming: 6 bases; junction bases outside the gene matches: 8. The germline V gene encodes CDR1 SGHTA and CDR2 FQGNSA. CDR3 size: 16 residues. The CDR3 region is CASSPGTSGGQVEQYF. The CDR3 bases are TGTGCCAGCAGCCCCGGGACTAGCGGGGGGCAGGTCGAGCAGTACTTC.

The CDR3 DNA is TGTGCCATCAGTGAAAGGCAGGGGTCCTACGAGCAGTACTTC. It yields the protein CAISERQGSYEQYF. The chain links TRBV10-3 to TRBJ2-7, with D possibly being TRBD1 (6 bases). Deletions cut 3 bases from V and 1 base from J, with 10 bases between. This CDR3 spans 14 amino acids. Per the germline V gene, CDR1 is ENHRY and CDR2 is SYGVKD.

V usage is TRBV7-9 and J usage is TRBJ2-5; D might be TRBD2 (7 bases). V was cut by 5 bases and J by 6 bases, with 25 bases left in between. Germline values: CDR1 SEHNR, CDR2 FQNEAQ (reference sequence). The CDR3 is 17 amino acids. The CDR3 loop reads CASSPLARGRGGKTQYF. As DNA, the CDR3 is TGTGCCAGCAGCCCACTAGCAAGGGGGAGGGGTGGAAAGACCCAGTACTTC. Using reference TRBV7-9 and TRBJ2-5 for the parts outside the CDR3, the full variable domain is DTGVSQNPRHKITKRGQNVTFRCDPISEHNRLYWYRQTLGQGPEFLTYFQNEAQLEKSRLLSDRFSAERPKGSFSTLEIQRTEQGDSAMYLCASSPLARGRGGKTQYFGPGTRLLVL.

The gene calls are TRBV7-8 and TRBJ1-4; D remains ambiguous. CDR3 size: 16 residues. Per the germline V gene, CDR1 is SGHVS and CDR2 is FQNEAQ. V dropped 4 bases and J dropped 0 bases, with 12 bases sitting between them. This CDR3 is CASSSRYGATNEKLFF. The CDR3 DNA follows: TGTGCCAGCAGCTCACGGTACGGGGCAACTAATGAAAAACTGTTTTTT. Drawing the rest from reference TRBV7-8 and TRBJ1-4, the complete variable domain is GAGVSQSPRYKVAKRGQDVALRCDPISGHVSLFWYQQALGQGPEFLTYFQNEAQLDKSGLPSDRFFAERPEGSVSTLKIQRTQQEDSAVYLCASSSRYGATNEKLFFGSGTQLSVL.

The chain couples TRBV11-2 to TRBJ1-2; 8 bases are a match to TRBD1. Germline V gene sequence: CDR1 SGHAT, CDR2 FQNNGV. The J segment lost 3 bases and the V segment lost 0 bases, leaving 3 bases of the junction unmatched. The CDR3 totals 15 residues. The CDR3 DNA is TGTGCCAGCAGCTTAGATTCGGGACAGGACTATGGCTACACCTTC. Protein: CASSLDSGQDYGYTF.

This clone was found once. The chain recombines TRBV18 with TRBJ1-2, with 9 bases matching TRBD1. Germline V lookup: CDR1 KGHSH, CDR2 LQKENI. This CDR3 spans 16 amino acids. V lost 3 bases and J lost 8; bases outside the gene matches: 13. For the CDR3, the DNA is TGTGCCAGCTCACCTTTGCCCCCGGGACAGGGTGGCGGCTACACCTTC. Translating it yields CASSPLPPGQGGGYTF.